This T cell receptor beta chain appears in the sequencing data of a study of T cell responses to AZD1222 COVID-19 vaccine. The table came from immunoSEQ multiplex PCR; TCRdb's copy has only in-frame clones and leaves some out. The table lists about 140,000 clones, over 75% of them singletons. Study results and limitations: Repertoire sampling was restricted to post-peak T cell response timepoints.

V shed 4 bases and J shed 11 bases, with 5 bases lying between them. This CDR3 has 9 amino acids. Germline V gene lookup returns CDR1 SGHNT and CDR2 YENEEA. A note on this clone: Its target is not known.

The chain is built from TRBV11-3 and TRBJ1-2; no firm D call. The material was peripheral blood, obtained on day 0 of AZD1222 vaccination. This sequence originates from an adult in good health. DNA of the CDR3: TGTGCCAGCAGCTCACCTTACACCTTC. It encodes CASSSPYTF.